These T cell receptor beta chains were read from a single sample in a study of Graves' ophthalmopathy and Graves' hyperthyroidism. TCRdb used MiXCR to reprocess the multiplex PCR reads, holding one entry per CDR3 protein. In the table there are 300,000 to 500,000 distinct CDR3 sequences, just over 15% of which are singletons. Sequenced input: peripheral blood. Receptors were obtained from a woman aged 18 to 35 with stable Graves' hyperthyroidism. The CDR3 runs from the conserved cysteine through the conserved F or W. The D gene is left open where the match is weak. Clone size, where shown, is once, few, many, or a class for clones that have expanded.

TRBJ1-5 TRBD1 many TRBV6-1 CASSLGQGEAQPQHF TGTGCCAGCAGTCTTGGACAGGGAGAGGCCCAGCCCCAGCATTTT
TRBJ1-1 TRBD1 . TRBV18 CASSPILGQGVRTEAFF TGTGCCAGCTCACCAATACTAGGACAGGGGGTACGGACTGAAGCTTTCTTT
TRBJ1-1 TRBD1 many TRBV2 CASIWARGRGTEAFF TGTGCCAGCATCTGGGCGAGGGGGCGCGGCACTGAAGCTTTCTTT
TRBJ2-7 . . TRBV19 CASSIQTPGEQYF TGTGCCAGTAGTATCCAAACACCGGGAGAGCAGTACTTC
TRBJ2-4 TRBD1 many TRBV6-2/TRBV6-3 CASSYASLDRVAKAKNIQYF TGTGCCAGCAGTTACGCCTCTCTGGACAGGGTGGCGAAGGCCAAAAACATTCAGTACTTC
TRBJ1-6 TRBD1 many TRBV27 CASSPRDRGHNSPLHF TGTGCCAGCAGTCCCAGGGACAGGGGCCATAATTCACCCCTCCACTTT
TRBJ2-2 TRBD1 few TRBV7-3 CASSPTGNVVGELFF TGTGCCAGCAGCCCGACAGGGAACGTCGTCGGGGAGCTGTTTTTT
TRBJ2-7 TRBD1 many TRBV7-3 CASSLDRGDEQYF TGTGCCAGCAGCTTAGACAGGGGGGACGAGCAGTACTTC
TRBJ1-1 . many TRBV7-9 CASSLESGGNTEAFF TGTGCCAGCAGCTTAGAATCAGGAGGGAACACTGAAGCTTTCTTT
TRBJ2-7 TRBD1 many TRBV4-1 CASSQDLGQTIYEQYF TGCGCCAGCAGCCAAGATTTGGGACAGACCATCTACGAGCAGTACTTC
TRBJ2-7 . many TRBV6-1 CASTSAPRTVEQYF TGTGCCAGCACCTCTGCCCCAAGGACAGTCGAGCAGTACTTC
TRBJ2-5 TRBD1 many TRBV6-1 CASRGVRQGIRETQYF TGTGCCAGCAGAGGGGTCCGACAGGGGATCCGAGAGACCCAGTACTTC
TRBJ1-1 TRBD1 . TRBV6-2/TRBV6-3 CASAGQALSYVNTEAFF TGTGCCAGCGCAGGACAGGCTCTCTCCTATGTGAACACTGAAGCTTTCTTT
TRBJ2-5 TRBD2 many TRBV27 CASSATRDYREETQYF TGTGCCAGCAGTGCAACAAGGGACTACCGGGAAGAGACCCAGTACTTC
TRBJ1-1 . few TRBV6-1 CASSAWTEGVAFF TGTGCCAGCAGTGCCTGGACCGAGGGGGTGGCTTTCTTT
TRBJ1-5 . many TRBV6-1 CASNSYSNQPQHF TGTGCCAGCAACAGTTATAGCAATCAGCCCCAGCATTTT
TRBJ2-7 . many TRBV19 CASSIRGPRRSYEQYF TGTGCCAGTAGTATTAGGGGCCCTAGGCGGTCCTACGAGCAGTACTTC
TRBJ1-6 TRBD1 many TRBV7-9 CASSPGQGSTSPLHF TGTGCCAGCAGCCCAGGACAGGGTTCGACTTCACCCCTCCACTTT
TRBJ1-5 . many TRBV12-3/TRBV12-4 CASSLAGARSNQPQHF TGTGCCAGCAGTTTAGCCGGGGCGAGGAGCAATCAGCCCCAGCATTTT
TRBJ2-5 . many TRBV7-2 CASSGSLQETQYF TGTGCCAGCTCCGGATCTTTGCAAGAGACCCAGTACTTC
TRBJ1-1 TRBD1 once TRBV12-3/TRBV12-4 CASSDRTGVGTEAFF TGTGCCAGCAGTGACCGAACAGGGGTTGGCACTGAGGCTTTCTTT
TRBJ2-6 . . TRBV7-9 CASSDLSGANVLTF TGTGCCAGCAGCGACCTCTCTGGGGCCAACGTCCTGACTTTC
TRBJ1-5 . few TRBV20-1 CSARTPNADQDQPQHF TGCAGTGCTAGAACGCCAAACGCGGACCAAGATCAGCCCCAGCATTTT
TRBJ1-1 TRBD1 many TRBV6-2/TRBV6-3 CASRSRQGTEAFF TGTGCCAGCAGATCGCGACAGGGAACTGAAGCTTTCTTT
TRBJ2-6 TRBD2 many TRBV12-3/TRBV12-4 CASRSGLAVTGGANVLTF TGTGCCAGCAGATCGGGACTAGCAGTTACGGGTGGGGCCAACGTCCTGACTTTC
TRBJ1-6 . many TRBV9 CASSVYSQNSPLHF TGTGCCAGCAGCGTCTACAGTCAAAATTCACCCCTCCACTTT
TRBJ2-7 TRBD1 many TRBV11-2 CASSLRDRSYEQYF TGTGCCAGCAGCTTAAGGGACAGATCCTACGAGCAGTACTTC
TRBJ1-1 . . TRBV5-1 CTSSTRGTGTEAFF TGCACCAGCAGTACTAGGGGTACAGGCACTGAAGCTTTCTTT
TRBJ1-3 . many TRBV27 CASGAQGNTIYF TGTGCCAGCGGCGCTCAAGGAAACACCATATATTTT